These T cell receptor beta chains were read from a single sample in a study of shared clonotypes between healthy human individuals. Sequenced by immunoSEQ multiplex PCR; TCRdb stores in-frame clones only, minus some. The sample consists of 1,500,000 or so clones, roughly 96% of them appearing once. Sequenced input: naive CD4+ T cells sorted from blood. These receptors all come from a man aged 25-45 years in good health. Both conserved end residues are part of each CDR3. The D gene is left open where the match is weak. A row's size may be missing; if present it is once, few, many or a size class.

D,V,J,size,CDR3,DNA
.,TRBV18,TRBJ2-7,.,CASSPGSGIYEQYF,TGTGCCAGCTCACCAGGATCCGGAATTTACGAGCAGTACTTC
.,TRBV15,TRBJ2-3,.,CATSRDRAGRGDTQYF,TGTGCCACCAGCAGAGATCGGGCGGGAAGGGGAGATACGCAGTATTTT
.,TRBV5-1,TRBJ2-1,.,CASRFDTSSYNEQFF,TGCGCCAGCAGGTTCGATACAAGCTCCTACAATGAGCAGTTCTTC
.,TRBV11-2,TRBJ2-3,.,CASSPTGPTDTQYF,TGTGCCAGCAGTCCTACGGGCCCCACAGATACGCAGTATTTT
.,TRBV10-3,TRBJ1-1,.,CAITQNAGNTEAFF,TGTGCCATCACTCAAAATGCGGGGAACACTGAAGCTTTCTTT
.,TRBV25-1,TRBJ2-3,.,CASSDLRQTDTQYF,TGTGCCAGCAGTGACCTCAGACAGACAGATACGCAGTATTTT
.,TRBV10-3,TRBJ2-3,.,CAISELLALGTDTQYF,TGTGCCATCAGTGAGTTGTTAGCTTTAGGCACAGATACGCAGTATTTT
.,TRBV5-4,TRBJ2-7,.,CASSLVVIPYEQYF,TGTGCCAGCAGCTTGGTGGTGATCCCCTACGAGCAGTACTTC
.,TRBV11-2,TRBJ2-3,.,CASSSVGTQYF,TGTGCCAGCAGCTCCGTGGGTACGCAGTATTTT
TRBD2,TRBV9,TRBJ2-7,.,CASSVEGLVSNEQYF,TGTGCCAGCAGCGTAGAGGGACTAGTCTCTAACGAGCAGTACTTC
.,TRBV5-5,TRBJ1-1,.,CASSTIRDGSFF,TGTGCCAGCAGCACAATCCGGGACGGATCTTTCTTT
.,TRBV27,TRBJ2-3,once,CASSFVTDTQYF,TGTGCCAGCAGTTTCGTCACAGATACGCAGTATTTT
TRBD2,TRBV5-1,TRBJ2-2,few,CASSRLSGRDTGELFF,TGCGCCAGCAGCCGTCTTAGCGGGAGGGACACCGGGGAGCTGTTTTTT
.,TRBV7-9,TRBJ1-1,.,CASSQRANTEAFF,TGTGCCAGCAGCCAACGGGCGAACACTGAAGCTTTCTTT
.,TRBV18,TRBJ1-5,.,CASSPQSGGGQPQHF,TGTGCCAGCTCACCTCAAAGCGGGGGTGGGCAGCCCCAGCATTTT
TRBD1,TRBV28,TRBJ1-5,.,CASSLRQGDSNQPQHF,TGTGCCAGCAGTTTACGACAGGGGGATAGCAATCAGCCCCAGCATTTT
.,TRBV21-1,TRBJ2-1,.,CASNPQGSLAGVWNEQFF,TGTGCCAGCAACCCTCAGGGTTCGCTAGCGGGGGTCTGGAATGAGCAGTTCTTC
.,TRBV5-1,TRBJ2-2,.,CASSLGLKIAVTGELFF,TGCGCCAGCAGCTTGGGACTTAAAATAGCAGTCACCGGGGAGCTGTTTTTT
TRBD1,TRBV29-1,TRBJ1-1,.,CSVYRGNTEAFF,TGCAGCGTGTACAGGGGGAACACTGAAGCTTTCTTT
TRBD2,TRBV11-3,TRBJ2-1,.,CASSLSGSPRGNEQFF,TGTGCCAGCAGCCTCAGCGGGAGCCCCCGGGGGAATGAGCAGTTCTTC
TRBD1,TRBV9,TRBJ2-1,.,CASSPLLSDRGFYNEQFF,TGTGCCAGCAGCCCCCTCTTATCGGACAGGGGATTCTACAATGAGCAGTTCTTC
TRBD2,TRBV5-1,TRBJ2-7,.,CASSSRTSGYEQYF,TGCGCCAGCAGCTCAAGGACTAGCGGATACGAGCAGTACTTC
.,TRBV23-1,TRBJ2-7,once,CASSQPTITGPYEQYF,TGCGCCAGCAGTCAACCGACGATAACAGGGCCCTACGAGCAGTACTTC
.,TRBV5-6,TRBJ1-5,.,CASSLGPGVGQPQHF,TGTGCCAGCAGCCTCGGACCAGGGGTAGGCCAGCCCCAGCATTTT
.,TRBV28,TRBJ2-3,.,CASSKWDLAQYF,TGTGCCAGCAGTAAATGGGACTTAGCGCAGTATTTT
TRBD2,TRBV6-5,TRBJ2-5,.,CASSYSSGRARETQYF,TGTGCCAGCAGTTACTCCAGCGGGAGGGCCCGAGAGACCCAGTACTTC
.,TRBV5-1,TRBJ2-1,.,CASSLVVSSYNEQFF,TGCGCCAGCAGCTTGGTTGTTTCCTCCTACAATGAGCAGTTCTTC
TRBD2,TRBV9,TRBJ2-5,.,CASSVDTGLAGAQKTQYF,TGTGCCAGCAGCGTCGATACGGGACTAGCGGGAGCCCAAAAGACCCAGTACTTC
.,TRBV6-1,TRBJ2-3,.,CASSEASGADTQYF,TGTGCCAGCAGTGAGGCTTCAGGGGCAGATACGCAGTATTTT
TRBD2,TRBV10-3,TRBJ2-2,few,CAISRGLGTNTGELFF,TGTGCCATCTCTCGCGGACTAGGAACTAACACCGGGGAGCTGTTTTTT
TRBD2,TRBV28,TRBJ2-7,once,CASSRGTSAGEQYF,TGTGCCAGCAGCCGAGGGACTAGCGCCGGCGAGCAGTACTTC
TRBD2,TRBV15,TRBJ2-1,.,CATSRAGTGTSGGSEQFF,TGTGCCACCAGCAGAGCCGGCACCGGGACTAGCGGTGGAAGTGAGCAGTTCTTC